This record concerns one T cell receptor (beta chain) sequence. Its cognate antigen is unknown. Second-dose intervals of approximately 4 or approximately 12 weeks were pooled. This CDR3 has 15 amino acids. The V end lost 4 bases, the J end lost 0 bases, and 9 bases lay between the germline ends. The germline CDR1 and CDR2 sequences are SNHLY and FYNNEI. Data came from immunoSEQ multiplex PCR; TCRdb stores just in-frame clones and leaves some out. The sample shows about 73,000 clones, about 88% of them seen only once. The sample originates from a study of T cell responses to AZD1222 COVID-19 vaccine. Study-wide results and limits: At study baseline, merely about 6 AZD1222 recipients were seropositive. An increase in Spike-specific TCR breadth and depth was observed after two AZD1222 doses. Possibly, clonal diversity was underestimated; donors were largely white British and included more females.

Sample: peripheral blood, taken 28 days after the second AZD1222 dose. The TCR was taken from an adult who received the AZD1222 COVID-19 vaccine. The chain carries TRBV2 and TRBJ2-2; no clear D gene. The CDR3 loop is CASSVGAANTGELFF. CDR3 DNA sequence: TGTGCCAGCAGTGTGGGCGCAGCGAACACCGGGGAGCTGTTTTTT.